This T cell receptor beta chain was identified in a study of T cell repertoires in cytomegalovirus infection. Study at large: Public TCR beta signatures marked donors with CMV infection and the matching HLA. Study-wide results and caveats: Cumulated frequencies of public TCR beta families served to identify carriers of CMV plus the relevant HLA.

TCRdb re-analysed the reads in MiXCR, keeping a single row per CDR3 protein. The sample yields about 500,000 distinct CDR3 sequences, 30% to 35% seen once. Concerning this clonotype itself: Antigen: not known.

Germline CDR1 and CDR2: SGDLS and YYNGEE. V lost 4 bases to trimming and J lost 6 bases, with 16 bases between them. The CDR3 consists of 15 residues. The chain is built from TRBV9 and TRBJ2-2; tentatively, D is TRBD2 (6 bases). This specimen consisted of cultured PBMCs, obtained from culture after CMV antigen stimulation. The source of this sequence is a human donor in good health (CMV status not recorded). Some clones in this sample may be carry-over from other donors' samples. The CDR3 DNA follows: TGTGCCAGCAGCAATCGACCAGGCGGGGCCGGGGAGCTGTTTTTT. Translation: CASSNRPGGAGELFF.